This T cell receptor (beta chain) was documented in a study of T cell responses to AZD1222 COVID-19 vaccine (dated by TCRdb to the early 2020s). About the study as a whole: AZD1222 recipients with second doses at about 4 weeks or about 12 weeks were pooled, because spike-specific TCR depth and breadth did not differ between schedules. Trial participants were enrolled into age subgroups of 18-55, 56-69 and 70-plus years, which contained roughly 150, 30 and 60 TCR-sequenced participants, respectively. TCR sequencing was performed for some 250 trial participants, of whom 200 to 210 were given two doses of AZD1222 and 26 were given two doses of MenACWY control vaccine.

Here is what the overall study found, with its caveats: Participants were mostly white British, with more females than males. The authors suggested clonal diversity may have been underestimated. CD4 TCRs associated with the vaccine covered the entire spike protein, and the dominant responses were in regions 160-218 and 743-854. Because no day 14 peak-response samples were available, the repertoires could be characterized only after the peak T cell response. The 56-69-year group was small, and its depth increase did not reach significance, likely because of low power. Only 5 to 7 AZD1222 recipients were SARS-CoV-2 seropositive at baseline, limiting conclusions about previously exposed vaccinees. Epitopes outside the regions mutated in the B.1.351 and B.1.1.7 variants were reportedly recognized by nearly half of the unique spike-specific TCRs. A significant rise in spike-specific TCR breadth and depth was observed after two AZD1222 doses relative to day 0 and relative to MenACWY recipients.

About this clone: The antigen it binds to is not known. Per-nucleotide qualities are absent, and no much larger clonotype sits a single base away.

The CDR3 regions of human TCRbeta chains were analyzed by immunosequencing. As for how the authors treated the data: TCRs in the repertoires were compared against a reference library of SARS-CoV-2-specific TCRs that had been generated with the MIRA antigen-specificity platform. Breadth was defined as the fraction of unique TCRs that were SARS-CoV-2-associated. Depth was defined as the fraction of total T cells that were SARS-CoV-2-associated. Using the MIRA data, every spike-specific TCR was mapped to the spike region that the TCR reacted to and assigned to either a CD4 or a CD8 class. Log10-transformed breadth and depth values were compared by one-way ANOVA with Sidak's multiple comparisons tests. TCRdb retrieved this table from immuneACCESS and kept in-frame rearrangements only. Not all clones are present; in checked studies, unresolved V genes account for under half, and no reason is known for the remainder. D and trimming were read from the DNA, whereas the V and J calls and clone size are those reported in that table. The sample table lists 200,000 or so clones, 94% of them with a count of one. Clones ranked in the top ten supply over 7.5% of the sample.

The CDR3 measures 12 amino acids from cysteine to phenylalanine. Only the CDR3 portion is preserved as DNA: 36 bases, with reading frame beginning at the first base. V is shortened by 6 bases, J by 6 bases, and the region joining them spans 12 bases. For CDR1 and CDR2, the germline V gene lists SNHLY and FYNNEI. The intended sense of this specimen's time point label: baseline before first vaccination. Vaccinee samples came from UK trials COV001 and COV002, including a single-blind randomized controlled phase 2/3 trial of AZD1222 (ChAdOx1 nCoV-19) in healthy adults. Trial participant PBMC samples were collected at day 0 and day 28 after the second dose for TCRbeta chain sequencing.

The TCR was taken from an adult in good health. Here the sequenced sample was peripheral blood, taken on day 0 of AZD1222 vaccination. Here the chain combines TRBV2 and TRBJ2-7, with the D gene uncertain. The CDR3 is CASRALDGEQYF. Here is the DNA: TGTGCCAGCAGAGCTCTAGACGGCGAGCAGTACTTC.